These 3 T cell receptor beta chains came from one sample sequenced in a study of cytomegalovirus exposure and HLA in healthy donors. Researchers ran the PCR with 60 Vbeta and 13 Jbeta primers. Profiling relied on immunoSEQ multiplex PCR, and the TCRdb table lists in-frame clones only, not all of them. The sample has 130,000 or so clones, roughly 80% seen once. The source material was PBMCs. These receptors originate from a woman in her forties in good health and CMV-seropositive.

This rearrangement joins TRBV5-4 to TRBJ1-2; 10 bases align to TRBD1. Unmatched junction bases numbered 5, after V lost 3 bases and J lost 12 bases. The CDR3 consists of 12 residues. Per the germline V gene, CDR1 is SGHNT and CDR2 is YYREEE (reference sequence). The CDR3 region has the DNA TGTGCCAGCAGCTCGCGACAGGGGGCCCACACCTTC. Translated, it gives CASSSRQGAHTF.

The V gene is TRBV5-1, the J gene TRBJ2-2, with TRBD2 matching 7 bases. From germline, CDR1 is SGHRS and CDR2 YFSETQ. The length of the CDR3 is 16 residues. J was trimmed by 1 base and V by 2 bases; bases with no gene match: 5. The CDR3 bases are TGCGCCAGCAGCTTTGGGGTAGCGGGGAACACCGGGGAGCTGTTTTTT. Protein: CASSFGVAGNTGELFF.

The V and J genes are TRBV29-1 and TRBJ2-7; weak D call: TRBD2 (5 bases). The germline V gene encodes CDR1 SQVTM and CDR2 ANQGSEA. The CDR3 runs to 13 residues. The V and J ends lost 4 bases and 2 bases respectively, with 12 bases between them. The CDR3 DNA follows: TGCAGCGTTGTAGCGAACAGCCCCTACGAGCAGTACTTC. This codes for CSVVANSPYEQYF.